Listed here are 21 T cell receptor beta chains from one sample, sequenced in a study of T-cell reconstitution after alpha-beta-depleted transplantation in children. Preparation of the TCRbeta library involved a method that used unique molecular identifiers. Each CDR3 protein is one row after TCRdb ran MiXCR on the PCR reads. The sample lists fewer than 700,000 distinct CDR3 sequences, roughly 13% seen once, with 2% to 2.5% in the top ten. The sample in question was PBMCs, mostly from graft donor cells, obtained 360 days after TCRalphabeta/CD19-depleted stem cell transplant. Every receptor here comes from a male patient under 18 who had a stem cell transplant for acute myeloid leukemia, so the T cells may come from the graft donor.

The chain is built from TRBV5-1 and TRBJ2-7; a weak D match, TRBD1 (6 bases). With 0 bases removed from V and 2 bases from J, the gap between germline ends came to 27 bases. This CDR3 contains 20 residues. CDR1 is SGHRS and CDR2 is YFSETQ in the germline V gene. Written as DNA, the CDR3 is TGCGCCAGCAGCTTGGCCAGGGGTTCTCCGGGACACACTAATCCCTACGAGCAGTACTTC. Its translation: CASSLARGSPGHTNPYEQYF. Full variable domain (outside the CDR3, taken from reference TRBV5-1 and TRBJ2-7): KAGVTQTPRYLIKTRGQQVTLSCSPISGHRSVSWYQQTPGQGLQFLFEYFSETQRNKGNFPGRFSGRQFSNSRSEMNVSTLELGDSALYLCASSLARGSPGHTNPYEQYFGPGTRLTVT.

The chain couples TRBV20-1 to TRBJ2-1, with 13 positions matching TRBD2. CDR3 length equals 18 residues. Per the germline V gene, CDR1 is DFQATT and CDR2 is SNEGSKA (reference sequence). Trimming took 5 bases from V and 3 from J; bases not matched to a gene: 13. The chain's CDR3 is CSAARGLAGDLSYNEQFF. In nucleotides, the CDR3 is TGCAGTGCTGCCAGAGGACTAGCGGGAGACCTTAGCTACAATGAGCAGTTCTTC.

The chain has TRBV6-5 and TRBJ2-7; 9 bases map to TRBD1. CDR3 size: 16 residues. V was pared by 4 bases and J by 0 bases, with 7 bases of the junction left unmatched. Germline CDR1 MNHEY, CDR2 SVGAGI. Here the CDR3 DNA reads TGTGCCAGCAGTTCATACGGACAGGGGAGCTCCTACGAGCAGTACTTC. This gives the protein CASSSYGQGSSYEQYF.

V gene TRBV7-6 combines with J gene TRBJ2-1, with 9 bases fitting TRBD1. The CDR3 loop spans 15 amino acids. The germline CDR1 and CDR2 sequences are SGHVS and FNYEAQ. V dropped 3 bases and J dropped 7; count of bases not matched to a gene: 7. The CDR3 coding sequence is TGTGCCAGCAGCTTTAAACAGGGGGCTGGAAATGAGCAGTTCTTC. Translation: CASSFKQGAGNEQFF.

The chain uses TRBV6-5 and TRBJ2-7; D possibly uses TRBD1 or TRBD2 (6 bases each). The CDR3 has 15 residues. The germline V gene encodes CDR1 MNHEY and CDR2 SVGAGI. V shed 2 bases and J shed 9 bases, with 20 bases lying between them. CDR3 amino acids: CASSYDESKGGRQYF. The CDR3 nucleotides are TGTGCCAGCAGTTACGACGAATCTAAGGGGGGCCGGCAGTACTTC.

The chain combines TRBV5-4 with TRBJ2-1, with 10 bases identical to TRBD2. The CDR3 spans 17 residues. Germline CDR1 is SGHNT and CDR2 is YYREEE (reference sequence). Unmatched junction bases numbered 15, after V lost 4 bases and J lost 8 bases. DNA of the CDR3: TGTGCCAGCAGCGACCCACTAGCGGGACCGCTAGGGGATGAGCAGTTCTTC. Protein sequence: CASSDPLAGPLGDEQFF.

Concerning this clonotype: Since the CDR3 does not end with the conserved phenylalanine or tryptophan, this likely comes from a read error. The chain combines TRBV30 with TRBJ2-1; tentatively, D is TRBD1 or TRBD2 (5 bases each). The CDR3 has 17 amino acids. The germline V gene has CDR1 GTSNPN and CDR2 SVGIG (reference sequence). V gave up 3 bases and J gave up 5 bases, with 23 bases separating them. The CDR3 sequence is CAWRGVGSSRLNNEQFI. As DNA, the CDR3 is TGTGCCTGGAGGGGGGTTGGATCGAGCAGACTTAACAATGAGCAGTTCATC.

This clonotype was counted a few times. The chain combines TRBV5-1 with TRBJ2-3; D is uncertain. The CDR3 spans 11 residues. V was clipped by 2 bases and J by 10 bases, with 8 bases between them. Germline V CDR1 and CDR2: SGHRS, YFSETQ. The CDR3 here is CASSLLGAQYF. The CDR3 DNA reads TGCGCCAGCAGCTTATTAGGTGCGCAGTATTTT.

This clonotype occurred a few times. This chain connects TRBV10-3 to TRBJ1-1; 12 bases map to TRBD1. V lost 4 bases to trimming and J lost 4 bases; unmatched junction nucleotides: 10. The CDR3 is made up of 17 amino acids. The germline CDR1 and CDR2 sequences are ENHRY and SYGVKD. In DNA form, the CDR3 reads TGTGCCATCAGTGTTTCGGGACAGGGGGCGCGAGGCACTGAAGCTTTCTTT. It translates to CAISVSGQGARGTEAFF.

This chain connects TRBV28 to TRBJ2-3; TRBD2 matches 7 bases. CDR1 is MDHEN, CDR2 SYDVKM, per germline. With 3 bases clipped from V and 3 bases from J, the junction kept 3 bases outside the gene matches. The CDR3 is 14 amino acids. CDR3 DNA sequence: TGTGCCAGCAGTTTGGCGGGAGAGACAGATACGCAGTATTTT. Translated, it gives CASSLAGETDTQYF.

The CDR3 DNA reads TGCAGTGCTAGAAATAGCGGGGGAGAGACCCAGTACTTC. Its translation is CSARNSGGETQYF. The chain links TRBV20-1 to TRBJ2-5; 9 bases are a match to TRBD2. In germline, CDR1 is DFQATT, CDR2 SNEGSKA (reference sequence). V was clipped by 2 bases and J by 4 bases; unmatched bases: 2. The CDR3 sequence is 13 residues long.

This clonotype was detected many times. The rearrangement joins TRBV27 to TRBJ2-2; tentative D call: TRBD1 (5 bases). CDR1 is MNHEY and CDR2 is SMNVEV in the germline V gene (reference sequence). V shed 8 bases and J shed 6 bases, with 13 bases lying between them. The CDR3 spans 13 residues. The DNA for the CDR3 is TGTGCCAGCCGATTAGGGGTGGCCGGGGAGCTGTTTTTT. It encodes CASRLGVAGELFF.

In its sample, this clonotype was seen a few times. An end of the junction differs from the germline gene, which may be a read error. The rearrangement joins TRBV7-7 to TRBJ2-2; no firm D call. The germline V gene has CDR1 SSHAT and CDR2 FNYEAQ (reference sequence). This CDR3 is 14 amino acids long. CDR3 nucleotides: TGTGCTAGCAGCCTGCCCGATGGGACCGGGGAGCTGTTTTTT. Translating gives CASSLPDGTGELFF.

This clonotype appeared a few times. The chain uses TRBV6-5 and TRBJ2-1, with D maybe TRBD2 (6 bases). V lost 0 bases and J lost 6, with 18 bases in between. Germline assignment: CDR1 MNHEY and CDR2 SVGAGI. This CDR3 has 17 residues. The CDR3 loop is CASSYSIMSLAPNEQFF. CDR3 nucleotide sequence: TGTGCCAGCAGTTACTCGATAATGTCGCTAGCGCCCAATGAGCAGTTCTTC.

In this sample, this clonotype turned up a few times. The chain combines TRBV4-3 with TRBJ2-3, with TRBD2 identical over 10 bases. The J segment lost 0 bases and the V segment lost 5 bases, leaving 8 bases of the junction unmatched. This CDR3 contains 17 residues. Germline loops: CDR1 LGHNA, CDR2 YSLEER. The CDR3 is CASSGLAGALSTDTQYF. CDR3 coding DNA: TGCGCCAGCAGCGGGCTAGCGGGAGCGCTTAGCACAGATACGCAGTATTTT.

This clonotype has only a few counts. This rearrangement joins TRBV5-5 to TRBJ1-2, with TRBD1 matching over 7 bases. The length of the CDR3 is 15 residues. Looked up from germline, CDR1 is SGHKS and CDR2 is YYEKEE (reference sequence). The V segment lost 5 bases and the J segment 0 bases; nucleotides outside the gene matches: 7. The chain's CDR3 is CASRSPGQTNYGYTF. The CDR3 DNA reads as TGTGCCAGCAGATCTCCGGGACAGACTAACTATGGCTACACCTTC.

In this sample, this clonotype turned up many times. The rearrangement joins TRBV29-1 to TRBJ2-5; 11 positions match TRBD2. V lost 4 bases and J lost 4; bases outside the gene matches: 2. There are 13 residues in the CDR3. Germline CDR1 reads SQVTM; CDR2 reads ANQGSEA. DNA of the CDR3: TGCAGCGTTGCCCTAGCGGGAGGAGAGACCCAGTACTTC. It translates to CSVALAGGETQYF.

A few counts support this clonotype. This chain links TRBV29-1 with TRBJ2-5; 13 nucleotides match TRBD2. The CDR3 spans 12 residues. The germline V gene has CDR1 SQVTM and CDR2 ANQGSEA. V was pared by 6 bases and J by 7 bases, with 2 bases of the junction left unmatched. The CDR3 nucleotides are TGCAGCGTCCGGACTAGCGGGGGGACCCAGTACTTC. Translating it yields CSVRTSGGTQYF.

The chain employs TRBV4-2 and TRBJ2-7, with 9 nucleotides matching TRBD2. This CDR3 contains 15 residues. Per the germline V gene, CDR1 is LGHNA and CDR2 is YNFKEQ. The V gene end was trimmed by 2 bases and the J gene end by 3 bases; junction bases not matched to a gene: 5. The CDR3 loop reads CASSQWAGGYYEQYF. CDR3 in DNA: TGTGCCAGCAGCCAATGGGCGGGAGGGTACTACGAGCAGTACTTC.

The CDR3 region has the DNA TGCGCCAGCAGCTTGGGCCCCTGGAGCGGGAGTCCGTCCTACGAGCAGTACTTC. This gives the protein CASSLGPWSGSPSYEQYF. The chain couples TRBV5-1 to TRBJ2-7; 8 bases line up with TRBD2. Germline V gene lookup returns CDR1 SGHRS and CDR2 YFSETQ. This CDR3 comprises 18 residues. V trimming: 0 bases; J trimming: 1 base; junction bases outside the gene matches: 12.

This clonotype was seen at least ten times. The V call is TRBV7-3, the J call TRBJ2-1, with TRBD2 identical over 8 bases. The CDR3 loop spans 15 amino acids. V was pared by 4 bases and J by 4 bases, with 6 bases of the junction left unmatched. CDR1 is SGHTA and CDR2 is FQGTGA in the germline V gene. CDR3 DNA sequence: TGTGCCAGCAGCTCCCGGCCTAGCGGGTACAATGAGCAGTTCTTC. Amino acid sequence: CASSSRPSGYNEQFF.